The present T cell receptor (beta chain) was sequenced within a study of T cells expressing NK-cell markers. Study-wide results and limits: Of the CD8+ T cell pool in 6 or 7 donors, roughly 1.0-7.5% was accounted for by dominant NKG2C+ clonotypes.

Comments on this clonotype: Its target is not known.

TCRdb re-analyzed the 5' RACE reads; it lists each CDR3 protein once, without DNA. This sample's table reports some 110,000 distinct CDR3 sequences. This receptor was obtained from a woman between 18 and 69 years old in good health. The sample was blood T cells: a sorted CD56 or NKG2C T cell subset, CD4+ or CD8+ T cells, or bulk PBMC T cells (not recorded which).

The CDR3 loop is CASSDDSGKLFF. The rearrangement joins TRBV2 to TRBJ1-4; TCRdb lists TRBD1, though no DNA is available to test this call. This CDR3 spans 12 amino acids. CDR1 is SNHLY and CDR2 is FYNNEI in the germline V gene.